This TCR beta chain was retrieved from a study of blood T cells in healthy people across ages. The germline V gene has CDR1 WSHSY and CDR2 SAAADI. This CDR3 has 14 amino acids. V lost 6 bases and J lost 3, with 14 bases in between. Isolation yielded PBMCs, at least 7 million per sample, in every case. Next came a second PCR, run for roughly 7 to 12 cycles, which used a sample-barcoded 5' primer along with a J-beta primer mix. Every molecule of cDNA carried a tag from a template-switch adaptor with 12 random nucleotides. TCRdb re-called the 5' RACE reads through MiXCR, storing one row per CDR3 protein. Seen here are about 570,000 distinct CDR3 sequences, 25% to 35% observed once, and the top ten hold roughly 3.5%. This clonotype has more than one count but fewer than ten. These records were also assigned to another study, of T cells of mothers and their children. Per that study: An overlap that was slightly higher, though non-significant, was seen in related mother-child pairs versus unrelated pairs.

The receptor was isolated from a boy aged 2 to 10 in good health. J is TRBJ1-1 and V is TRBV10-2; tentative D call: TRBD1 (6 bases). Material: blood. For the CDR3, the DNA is TGCGCCAGCAGCTCGACAGGTGGGGACACTGAAGCTTTCTTT. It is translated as CASSSTGGDTEAFF.